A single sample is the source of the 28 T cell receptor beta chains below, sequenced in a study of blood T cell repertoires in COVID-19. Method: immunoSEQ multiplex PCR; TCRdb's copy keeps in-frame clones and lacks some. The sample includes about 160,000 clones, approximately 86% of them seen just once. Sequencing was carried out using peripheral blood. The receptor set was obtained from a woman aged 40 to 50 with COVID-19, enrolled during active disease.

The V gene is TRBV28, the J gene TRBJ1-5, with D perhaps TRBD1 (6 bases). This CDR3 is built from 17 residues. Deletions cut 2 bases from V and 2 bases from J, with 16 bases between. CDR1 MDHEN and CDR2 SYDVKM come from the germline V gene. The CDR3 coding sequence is TGTGCCAGCAGTTTAGGGGACACCCCTGGGGGCAATCAGCCCCAGCATTTT. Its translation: CASSLGDTPGGNQPQHF. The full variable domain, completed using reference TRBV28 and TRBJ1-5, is DVKVTQSSRYLVKRTGEKVFLECVQDMDHENMFWYRQDPGLGLRLIYFSYDVKMKEKGDIPEGYSVSREKKERFSLILESASTNQTSMYLCASSLGDTPGGNQPQHFGDGTRLSIL.

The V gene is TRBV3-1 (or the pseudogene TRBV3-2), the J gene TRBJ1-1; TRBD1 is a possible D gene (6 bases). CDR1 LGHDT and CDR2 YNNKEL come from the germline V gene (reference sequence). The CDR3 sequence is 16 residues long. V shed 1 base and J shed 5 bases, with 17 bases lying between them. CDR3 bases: TGTGCCAGCAGCCAAGCTGGGGGCTTCGCCCCTACTGAAGCTTTCTTT. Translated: CASSQAGGFAPTEAFF.

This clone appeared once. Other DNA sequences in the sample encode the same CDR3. CDR3 residues: CASSVGQGNSPLHF. The DNA of the CDR3 is TGTGCCAGCAGCGTGGGACAGGGTAATTCACCCCTCCACTTT. This chain connects TRBV9 to TRBJ1-6; TRBD1 matches 9 bases. This CDR3 contains 14 residues. Germline CDR1 SGDLS, CDR2 YYNGEE. The ends lost 2 bases at V and 6 bases at J; junction bases unmatched: 0.

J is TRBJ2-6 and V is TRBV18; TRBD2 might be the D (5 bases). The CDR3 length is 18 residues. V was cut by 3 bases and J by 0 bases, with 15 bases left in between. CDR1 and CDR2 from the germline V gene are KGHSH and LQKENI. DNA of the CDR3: TGTGCCAGCTCACCGAGGTTTGTGGGAGACTCTGGGGCCAACGTCCTGACTTTC. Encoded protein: CASSPRFVGDSGANVLTF.

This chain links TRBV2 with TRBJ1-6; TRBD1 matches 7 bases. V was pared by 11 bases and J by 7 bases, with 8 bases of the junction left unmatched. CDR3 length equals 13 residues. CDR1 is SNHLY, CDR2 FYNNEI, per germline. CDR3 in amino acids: CAGRQGWNSPLHF. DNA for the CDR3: TGTGCCGGGCGACAGGGATGGAATTCACCCCTCCACTTT. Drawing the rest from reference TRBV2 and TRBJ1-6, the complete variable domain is EPEVTQTPSHQVTQMGQEVILRCVPISNHLYFYWYRQILGQKVEFLVSFYNNEISEKSEIFDDQFSVERPDGSNFTLKIRSTKLEDSAMYFCAGRQGWNSPLHFGNGTRLTVT.

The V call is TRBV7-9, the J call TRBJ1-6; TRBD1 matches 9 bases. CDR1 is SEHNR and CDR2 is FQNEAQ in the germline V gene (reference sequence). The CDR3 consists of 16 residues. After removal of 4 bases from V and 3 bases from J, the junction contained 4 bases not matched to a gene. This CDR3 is CASSSGQGFYNSPLHF. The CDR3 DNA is TGTGCCAGCAGCTCAGGACAGGGGTTCTATAATTCACCCCTCCACTTT.

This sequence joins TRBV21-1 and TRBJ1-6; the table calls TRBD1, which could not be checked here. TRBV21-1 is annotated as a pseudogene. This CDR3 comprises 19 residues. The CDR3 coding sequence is TGTGCCAGCAGCAACGCGAGGGGGCTGCCGAGCTCCTATAATTCACCCCTCCACTTT. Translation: CASSNARGLPSSYNSPLHF.

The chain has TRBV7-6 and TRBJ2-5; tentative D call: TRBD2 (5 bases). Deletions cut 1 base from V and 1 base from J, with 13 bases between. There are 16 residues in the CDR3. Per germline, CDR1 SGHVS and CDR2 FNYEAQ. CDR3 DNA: TGTGCCAGCAGCTTAGGGTCTATGAGGGCCCAAGAGACCCAGTACTTC. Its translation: CASSLGSMRAQETQYF.

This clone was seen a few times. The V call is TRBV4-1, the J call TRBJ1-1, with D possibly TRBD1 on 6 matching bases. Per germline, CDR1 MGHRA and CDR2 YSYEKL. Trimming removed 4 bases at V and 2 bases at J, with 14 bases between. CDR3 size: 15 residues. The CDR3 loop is CASSPSWGGNTEAFF. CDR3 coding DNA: TGCGCCAGCAGCCCCTCGTGGGGGGGCAACACTGAAGCTTTCTTT.

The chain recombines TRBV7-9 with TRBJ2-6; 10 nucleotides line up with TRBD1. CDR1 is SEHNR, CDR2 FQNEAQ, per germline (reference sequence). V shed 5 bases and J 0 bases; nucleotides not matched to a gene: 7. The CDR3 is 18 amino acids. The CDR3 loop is CASSTPGQGSSGANVLTF. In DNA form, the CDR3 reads TGTGCCAGCAGCACACCGGGACAGGGGAGCTCTGGGGCCAACGTCCTGACTTTC.

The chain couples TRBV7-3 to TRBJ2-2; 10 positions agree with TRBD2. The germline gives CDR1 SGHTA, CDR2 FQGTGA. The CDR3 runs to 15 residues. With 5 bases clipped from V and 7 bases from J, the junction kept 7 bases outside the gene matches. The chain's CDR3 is CASSAILAGFGELFF. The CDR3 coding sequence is TGTGCCAGCAGCGCGATACTAGCGGGATTCGGGGAGCTGTTTTTT.

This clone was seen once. This CDR3 reads CAIRPGQGNGYTF. The DNA for the CDR3 is TGTGCCATCAGACCGGGACAGGGAAATGGCTACACCTTC. This sequence joins TRBV10-3 and TRBJ1-2, with 9 bases aligning to TRBD1. CDR3 length: 13 residues. Germline V lookup: CDR1 ENHRY, CDR2 SYGVKD. J lost 6 bases, V lost 6 bases, and 5 bases had no gene match.

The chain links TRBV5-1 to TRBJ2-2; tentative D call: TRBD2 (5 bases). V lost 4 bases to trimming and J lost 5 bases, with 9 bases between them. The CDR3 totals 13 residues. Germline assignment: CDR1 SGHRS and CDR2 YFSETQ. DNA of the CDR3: TGCGCCAGCAGCCTCCCGGGAACCGGGGAGCTGTTTTTT. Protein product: CASSLPGTGELFF.

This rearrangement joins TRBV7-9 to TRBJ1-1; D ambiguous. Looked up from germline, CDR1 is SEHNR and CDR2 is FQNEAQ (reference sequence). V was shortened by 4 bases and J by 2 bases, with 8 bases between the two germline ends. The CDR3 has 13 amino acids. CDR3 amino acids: CASSYTENTEAFF. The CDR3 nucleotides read TGTGCCAGCAGCTATACAGAAAACACTGAAGCTTTCTTT. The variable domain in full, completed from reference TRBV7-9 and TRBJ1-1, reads DTGVSQNPRHKITKRGQNVTFRCDPISEHNRLYWYRQTLGQGPEFLTYFQNEAQLEKSRLLSDRFSAERPKGSFSTLEIQRTEQGDSAMYLCASSYTENTEAFFGQGTRLTVV.

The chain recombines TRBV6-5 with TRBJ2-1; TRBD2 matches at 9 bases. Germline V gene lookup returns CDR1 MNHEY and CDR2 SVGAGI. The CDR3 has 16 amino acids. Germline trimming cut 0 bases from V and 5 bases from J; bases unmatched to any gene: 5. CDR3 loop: CASSYSGLAGNNEQFF. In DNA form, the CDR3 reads TGTGCCAGCAGTTACTCAGGTCTAGCGGGAAACAATGAGCAGTTCTTC.

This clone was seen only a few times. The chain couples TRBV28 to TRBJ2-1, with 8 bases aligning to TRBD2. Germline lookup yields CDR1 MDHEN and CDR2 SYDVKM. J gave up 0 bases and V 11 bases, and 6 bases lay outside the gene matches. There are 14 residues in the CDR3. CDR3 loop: CAVTGGNSYNEQFF. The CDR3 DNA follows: TGTGCCGTGACGGGAGGGAACTCCTACAATGAGCAGTTCTTC.

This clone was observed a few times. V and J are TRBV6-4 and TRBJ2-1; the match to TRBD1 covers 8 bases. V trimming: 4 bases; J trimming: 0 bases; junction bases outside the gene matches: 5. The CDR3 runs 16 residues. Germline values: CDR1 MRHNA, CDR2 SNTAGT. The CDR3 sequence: CASSASTGGSYNEQFF. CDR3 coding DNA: TGTGCCAGCAGTGCGTCCACAGGGGGCTCCTACAATGAGCAGTTCTTC.

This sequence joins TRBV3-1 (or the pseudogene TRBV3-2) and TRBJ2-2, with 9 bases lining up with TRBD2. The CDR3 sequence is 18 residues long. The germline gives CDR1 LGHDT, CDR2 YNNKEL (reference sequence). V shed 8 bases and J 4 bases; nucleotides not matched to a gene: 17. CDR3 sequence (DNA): TGTGCCAGCGCCCCTACTTGGCGGGGGGGCCCGGTCACCGGGGAGCTGTTTTTT. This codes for CASAPTWRGGPVTGELFF.

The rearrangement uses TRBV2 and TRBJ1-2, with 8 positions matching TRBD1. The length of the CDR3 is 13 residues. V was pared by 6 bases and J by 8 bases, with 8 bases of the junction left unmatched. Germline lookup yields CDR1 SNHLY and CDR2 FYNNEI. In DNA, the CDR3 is TGTGCCAGCAGAGTAACAACAGGGGGAGGCTACACCTTC. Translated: CASRVTTGGGYTF.

CDR3 nucleotides: TGTGCCAGCAGCCCCGACCCGGGCAGGGCCTACAATGAGCAGTTCTTC. The encoded protein is CASSPDPGRAYNEQFF. The V gene is TRBV11-3, the J gene TRBJ2-1; a weak D match, TRBD1 (5 bases). The CDR3 consists of 16 residues. The V gene lost 5 bases and the J gene lost 2 bases, with 16 bases spanning the gap. CDR1 is SGHNT and CDR2 is YENEEA in the germline V gene.

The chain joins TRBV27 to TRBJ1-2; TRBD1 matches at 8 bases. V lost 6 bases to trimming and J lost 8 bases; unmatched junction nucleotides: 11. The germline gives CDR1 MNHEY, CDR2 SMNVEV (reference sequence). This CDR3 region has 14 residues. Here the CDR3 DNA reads TGTGCCAGCAGGTCCGTCGGACAGGGTTTCGGCTACACCTTC. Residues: CASRSVGQGFGYTF.

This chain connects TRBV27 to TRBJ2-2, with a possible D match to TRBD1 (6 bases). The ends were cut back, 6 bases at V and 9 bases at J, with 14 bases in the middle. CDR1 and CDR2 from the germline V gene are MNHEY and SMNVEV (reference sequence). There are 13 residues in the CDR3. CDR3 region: CASSRVGARELFF. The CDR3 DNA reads TGTGCCAGCAGCAGGGTGGGGGCCCGGGAGCTGTTTTTT.

CDR3 region: CASSFSLSGEQFF. Written as DNA, the CDR3 is TGTGCCAGCAGCTTTTCCCTTAGCGGAGAGCAGTTCTTC. The genes are TRBV5-4 and TRBJ2-1, with a weak D call TRBD2 (6 bases). V was cut by 2 bases and J by 10 bases, with 13 bases left in between. The CDR3 is 13 amino acids. The germline gives CDR1 SGHNT, CDR2 YYREEE (reference sequence). Combining the CDR3 with reference TRBV5-4 and TRBJ2-1 gives the whole variable domain ETGVTQSPTHLIKTRGQQVTLRCSSQSGHNTVSWYQQALGQGPQFIFQYYREEENGRGNFPPRFSGLQFPNYSSELNVNALELDDSALYLCASSFSLSGEQFFGPGTRLTVL.

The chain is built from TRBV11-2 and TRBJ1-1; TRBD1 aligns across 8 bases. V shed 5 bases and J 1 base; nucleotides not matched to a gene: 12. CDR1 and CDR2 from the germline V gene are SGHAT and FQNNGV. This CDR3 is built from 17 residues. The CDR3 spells CASSENYRGGKNTEAFF. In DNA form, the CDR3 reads TGTGCCAGCAGCGAAAACTACAGGGGGGGAAAGAACACTGAAGCTTTCTTT.

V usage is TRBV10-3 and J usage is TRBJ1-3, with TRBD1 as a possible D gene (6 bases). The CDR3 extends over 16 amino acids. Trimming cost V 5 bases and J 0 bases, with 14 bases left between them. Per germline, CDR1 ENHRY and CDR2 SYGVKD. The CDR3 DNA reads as TGTGCCATCAGTCGGGACACTTCATACTCTGGAAACACCATATATTTT. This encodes CAISRDTSYSGNTIYF.

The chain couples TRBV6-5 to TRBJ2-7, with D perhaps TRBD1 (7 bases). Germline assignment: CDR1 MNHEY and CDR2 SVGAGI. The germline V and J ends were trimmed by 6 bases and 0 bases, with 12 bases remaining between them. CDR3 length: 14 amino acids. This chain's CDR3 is CASSAGQLSYEQYF. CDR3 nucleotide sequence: TGTGCCAGCAGCGCGGGACAGCTCTCCTACGAGCAGTACTTC.

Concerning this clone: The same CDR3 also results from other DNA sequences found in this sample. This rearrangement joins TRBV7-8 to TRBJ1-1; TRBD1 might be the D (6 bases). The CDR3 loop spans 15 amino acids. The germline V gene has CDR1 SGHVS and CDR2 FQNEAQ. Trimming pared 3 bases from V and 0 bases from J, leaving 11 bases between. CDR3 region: CASSLGQGMNTEAFF. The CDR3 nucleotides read TGTGCCAGCAGCTTGGGACAAGGCATGAACACTGAAGCTTTCTTT.

The CDR3 DNA is TGTGCCAGTTGGGACAGGGGGCTTCGAGGCTACACCTTC. It is translated as CASWDRGLRGYTF. The gene calls are TRBV6-5 and TRBJ1-2; 12 bases are a match to TRBD1. The CDR3 is made up of 13 amino acids. Germline V gene sequence: CDR1 MNHEY, CDR2 SVGAGI. V was pared by 9 bases and J by 8 bases, with 7 bases of the junction left unmatched.